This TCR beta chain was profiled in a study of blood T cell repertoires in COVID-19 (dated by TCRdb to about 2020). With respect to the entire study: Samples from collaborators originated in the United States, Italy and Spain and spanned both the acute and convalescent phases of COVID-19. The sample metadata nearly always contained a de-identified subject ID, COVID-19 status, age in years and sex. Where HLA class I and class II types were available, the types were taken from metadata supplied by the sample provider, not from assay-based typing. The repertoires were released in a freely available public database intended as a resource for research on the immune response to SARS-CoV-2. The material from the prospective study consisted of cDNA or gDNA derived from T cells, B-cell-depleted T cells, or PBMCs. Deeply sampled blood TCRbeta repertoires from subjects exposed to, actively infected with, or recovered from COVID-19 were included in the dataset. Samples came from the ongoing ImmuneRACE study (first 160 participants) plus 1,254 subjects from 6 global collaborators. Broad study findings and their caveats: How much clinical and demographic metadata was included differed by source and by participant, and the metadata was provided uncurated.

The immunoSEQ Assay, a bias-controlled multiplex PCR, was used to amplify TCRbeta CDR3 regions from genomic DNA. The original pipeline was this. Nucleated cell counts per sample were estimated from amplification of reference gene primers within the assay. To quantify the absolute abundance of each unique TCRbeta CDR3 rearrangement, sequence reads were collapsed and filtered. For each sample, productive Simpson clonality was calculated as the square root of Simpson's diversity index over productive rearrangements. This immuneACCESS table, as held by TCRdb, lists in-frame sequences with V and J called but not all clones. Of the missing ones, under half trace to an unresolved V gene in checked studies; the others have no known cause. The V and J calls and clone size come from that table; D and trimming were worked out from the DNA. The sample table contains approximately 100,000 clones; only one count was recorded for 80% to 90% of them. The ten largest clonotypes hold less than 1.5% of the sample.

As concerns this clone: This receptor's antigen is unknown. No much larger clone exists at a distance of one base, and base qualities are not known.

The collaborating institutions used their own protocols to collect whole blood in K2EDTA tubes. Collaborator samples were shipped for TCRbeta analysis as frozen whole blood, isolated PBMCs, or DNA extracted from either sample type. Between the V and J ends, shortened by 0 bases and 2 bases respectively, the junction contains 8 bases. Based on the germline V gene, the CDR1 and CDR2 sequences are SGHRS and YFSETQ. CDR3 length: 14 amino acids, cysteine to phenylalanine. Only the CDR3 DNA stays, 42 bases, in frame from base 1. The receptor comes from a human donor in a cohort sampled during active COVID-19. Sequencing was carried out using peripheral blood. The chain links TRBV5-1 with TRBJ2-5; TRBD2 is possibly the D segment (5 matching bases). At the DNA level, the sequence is TGCGCCAGCAGCTTGGTGACGGGACAAGAGACCCAGTACTTC. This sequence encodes CASSLVTGQETQYF.